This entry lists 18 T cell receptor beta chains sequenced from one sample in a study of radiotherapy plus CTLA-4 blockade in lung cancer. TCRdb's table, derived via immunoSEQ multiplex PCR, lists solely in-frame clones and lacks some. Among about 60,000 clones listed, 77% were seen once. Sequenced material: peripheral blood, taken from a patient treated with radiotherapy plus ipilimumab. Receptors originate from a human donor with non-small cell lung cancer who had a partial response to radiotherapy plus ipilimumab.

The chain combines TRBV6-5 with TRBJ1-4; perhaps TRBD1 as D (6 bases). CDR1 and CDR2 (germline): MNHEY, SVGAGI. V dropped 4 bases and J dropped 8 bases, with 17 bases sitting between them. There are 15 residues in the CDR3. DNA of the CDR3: TGTGCCAGCAGTTGGGGGTCAGGGGTCAGGGAAAAACTGTTTTTT. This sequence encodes CASSWGSGVREKLFF.

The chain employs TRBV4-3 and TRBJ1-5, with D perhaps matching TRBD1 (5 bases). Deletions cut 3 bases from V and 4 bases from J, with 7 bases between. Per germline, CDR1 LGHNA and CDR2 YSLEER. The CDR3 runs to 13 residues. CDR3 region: CASSQGHNQPQHF. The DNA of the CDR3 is TGCGCCAGCAGCCAGGGGCATAATCAGCCCCAGCATTTT.

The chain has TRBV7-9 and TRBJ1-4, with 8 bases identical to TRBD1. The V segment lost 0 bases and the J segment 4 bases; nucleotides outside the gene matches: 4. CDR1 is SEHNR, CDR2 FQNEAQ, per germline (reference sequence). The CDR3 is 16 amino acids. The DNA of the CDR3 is TGTGCCAGCAGCTTAGCGCAGGGGGCGGGTAATGAAAAACTGTTTTTT. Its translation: CASSLAQGAGNEKLFF.

The CDR3 reads CASSPFGGGSYEQYF. DNA of the CDR3: TGTGCCAGCAGCCCCTTTGGCGGAGGCTCGTACGAGCAGTACTTC. V is TRBV7-6 and J is TRBJ2-7, with D possibly being TRBD2 (5 bases). Germline values: CDR1 SGHVS, CDR2 FNYEAQ. Trimming removed 5 bases from V and 4 bases from J, with 18 bases in between. CDR3 length equals 15 residues.

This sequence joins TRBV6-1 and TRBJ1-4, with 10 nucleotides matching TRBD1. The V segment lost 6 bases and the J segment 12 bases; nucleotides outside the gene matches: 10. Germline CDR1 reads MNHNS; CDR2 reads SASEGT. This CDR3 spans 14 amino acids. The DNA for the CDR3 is TGTGCCAGCAGATCCGAGGGGACAGGGGCTGAACTGTTTTTT. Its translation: CASRSEGTGAELFF.

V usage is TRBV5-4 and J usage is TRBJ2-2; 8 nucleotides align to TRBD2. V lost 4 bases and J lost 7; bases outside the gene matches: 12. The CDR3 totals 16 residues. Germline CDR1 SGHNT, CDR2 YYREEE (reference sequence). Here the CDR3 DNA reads TGTGCCAGCAGCGGTGGGGGACCTACTAGCGGCGGGGAGCTGTTTTTT. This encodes CASSGGGPTSGGELFF. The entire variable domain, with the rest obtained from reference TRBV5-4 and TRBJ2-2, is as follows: ETGVTQSPTHLIKTRGQQVTLRCSSQSGHNTVSWYQQALGQGPQFIFQYYREEENGRGNFPPRFSGLQFPNYSSELNVNALELDDSALYLCASSGGGPTSGGELFFGEGSRLTVL.

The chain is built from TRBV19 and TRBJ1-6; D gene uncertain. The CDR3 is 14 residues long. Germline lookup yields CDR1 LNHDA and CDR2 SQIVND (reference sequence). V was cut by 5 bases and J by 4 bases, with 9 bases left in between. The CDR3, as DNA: TGTGCCAGTAGTTCCCCGGGATATAATTCACCCCTCCACTTT. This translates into CASSSPGYNSPLHF.

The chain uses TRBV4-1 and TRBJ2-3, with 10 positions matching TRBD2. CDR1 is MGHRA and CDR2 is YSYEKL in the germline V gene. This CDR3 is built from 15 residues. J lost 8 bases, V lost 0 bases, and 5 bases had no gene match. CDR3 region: CASSQDPPSGGTQYF. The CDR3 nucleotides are TGCGCCAGCAGCCAAGATCCCCCTAGCGGGGGTACGCAGTATTTT.

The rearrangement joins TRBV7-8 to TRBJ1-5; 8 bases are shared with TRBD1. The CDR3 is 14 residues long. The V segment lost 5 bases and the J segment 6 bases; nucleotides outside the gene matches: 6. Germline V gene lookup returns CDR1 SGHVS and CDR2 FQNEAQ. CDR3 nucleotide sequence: TGTGCCAGCAGCCAAGGACAGGGCTCTCAGCCCCAGCATTTT. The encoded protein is CASSQGQGSQPQHF.

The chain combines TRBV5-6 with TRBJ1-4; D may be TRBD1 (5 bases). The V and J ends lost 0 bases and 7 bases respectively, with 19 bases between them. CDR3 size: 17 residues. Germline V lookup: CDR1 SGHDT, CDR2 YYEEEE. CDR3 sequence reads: CASSLVQAQSGGEKLFF. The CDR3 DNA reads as TGTGCCAGCAGCTTGGTACAGGCCCAAAGCGGGGGTGAAAAACTGTTTTTT.

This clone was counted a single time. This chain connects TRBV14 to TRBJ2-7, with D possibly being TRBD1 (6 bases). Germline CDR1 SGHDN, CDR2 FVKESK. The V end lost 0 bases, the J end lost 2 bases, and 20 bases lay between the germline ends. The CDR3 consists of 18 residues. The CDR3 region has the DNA TGTGCCAGCAGCCAAGAGTCCCCGTTGACCAGGGGACCCTACGAGCAGTACTTC. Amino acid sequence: CASSQESPLTRGPYEQYF.

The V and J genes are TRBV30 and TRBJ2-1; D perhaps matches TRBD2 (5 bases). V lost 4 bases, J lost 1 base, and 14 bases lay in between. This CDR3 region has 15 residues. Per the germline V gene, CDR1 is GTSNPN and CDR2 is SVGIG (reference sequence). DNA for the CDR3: TGTGCCTGGAAGGAGGCCCCTCTTTCCTACAATGAGCAGTTCTTC. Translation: CAWKEAPLSYNEQFF.

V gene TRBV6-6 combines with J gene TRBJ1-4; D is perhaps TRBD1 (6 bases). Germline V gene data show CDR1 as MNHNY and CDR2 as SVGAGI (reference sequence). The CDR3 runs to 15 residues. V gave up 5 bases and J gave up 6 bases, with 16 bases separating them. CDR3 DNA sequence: TGTGCCAGCAGTCAAAACAGGGCCCTATATGAAAAACTGTTTTTT. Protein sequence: CASSQNRALYEKLFF.

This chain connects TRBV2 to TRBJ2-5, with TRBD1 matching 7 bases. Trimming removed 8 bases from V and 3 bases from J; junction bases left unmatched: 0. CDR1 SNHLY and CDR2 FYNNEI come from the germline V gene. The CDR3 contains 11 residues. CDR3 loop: CASDREETQYF. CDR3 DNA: TGTGCCAGCGACAGGGAAGAGACCCAGTACTTC.

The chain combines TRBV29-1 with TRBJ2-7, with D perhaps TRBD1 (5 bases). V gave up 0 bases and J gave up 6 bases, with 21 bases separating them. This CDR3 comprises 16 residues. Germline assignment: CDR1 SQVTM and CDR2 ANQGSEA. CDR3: CSVEDGDSPTEGEQYF. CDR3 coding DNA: TGCAGCGTTGAAGACGGTGACAGTCCTACTGAAGGCGAGCAGTACTTC.

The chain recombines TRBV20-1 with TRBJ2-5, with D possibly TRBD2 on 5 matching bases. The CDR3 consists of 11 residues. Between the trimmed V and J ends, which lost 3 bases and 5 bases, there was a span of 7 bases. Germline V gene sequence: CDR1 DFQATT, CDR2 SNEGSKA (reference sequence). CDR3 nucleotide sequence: TGCAGTGCTAGCGGCGGGGAGACCCAGTACTTC. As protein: CSASGGETQYF.

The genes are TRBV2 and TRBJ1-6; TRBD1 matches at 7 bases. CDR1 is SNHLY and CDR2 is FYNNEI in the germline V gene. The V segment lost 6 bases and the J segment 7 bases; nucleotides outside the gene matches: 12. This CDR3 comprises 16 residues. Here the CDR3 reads CASSAGGWNENSPLHF. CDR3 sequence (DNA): TGTGCCAGCAGCGCAGGGGGTTGGAATGAGAATTCACCCCTCCACTTT.

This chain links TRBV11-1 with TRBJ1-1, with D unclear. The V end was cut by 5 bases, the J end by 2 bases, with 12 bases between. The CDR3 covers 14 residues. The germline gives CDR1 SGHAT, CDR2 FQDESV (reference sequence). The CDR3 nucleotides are TGTGCCAGCAGCCGCCTCCGGGGAAACACTGAAGCTTTCTTT. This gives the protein CASSRLRGNTEAFF.